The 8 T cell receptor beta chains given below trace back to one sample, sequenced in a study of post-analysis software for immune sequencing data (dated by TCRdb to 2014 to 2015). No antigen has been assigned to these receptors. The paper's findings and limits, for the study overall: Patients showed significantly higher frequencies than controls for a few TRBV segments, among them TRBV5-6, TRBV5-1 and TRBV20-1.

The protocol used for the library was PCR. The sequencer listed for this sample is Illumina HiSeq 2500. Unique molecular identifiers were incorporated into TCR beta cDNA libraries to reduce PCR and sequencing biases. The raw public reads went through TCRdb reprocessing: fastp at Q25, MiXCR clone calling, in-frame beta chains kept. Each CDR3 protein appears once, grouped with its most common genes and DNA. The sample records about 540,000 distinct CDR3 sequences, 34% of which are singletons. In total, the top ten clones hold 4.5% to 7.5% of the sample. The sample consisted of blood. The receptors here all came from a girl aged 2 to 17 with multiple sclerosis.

This CDR3 reads CASSRTGGPDTQYF. Here the CDR3 DNA reads TGCGCCAGCAGCAGGACAGGGGGCCCAGATACGCAGTATTTT. The chain couples TRBV5-1 to TRBJ2-3, with TRBD1 matching 11 bases. With 4 bases clipped from V and 4 bases from J, the junction kept 2 bases outside the gene matches. Per germline, CDR1 SGHRS and CDR2 YFSETQ. This CDR3 spans 14 amino acids.

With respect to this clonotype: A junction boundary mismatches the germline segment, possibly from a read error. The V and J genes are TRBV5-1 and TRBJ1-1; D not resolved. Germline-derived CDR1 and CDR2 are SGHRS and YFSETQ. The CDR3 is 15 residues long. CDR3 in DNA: TGCGCCGGCAGCTTGGTCCCGGAGAGGGACACTGAAGCTTTCTTT. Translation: CAGSLVPERDTEAFF. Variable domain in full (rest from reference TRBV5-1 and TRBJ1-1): KAGVTQTPRYLIKTRGQQVTLSCSPISGHRSVSWYQQTPGQGLQFLFEYFSETQRNKGNFPGRFSGRQFSNSRSEMNVSTLELGDSALYLCAGSLVPERDTEAFFGQGTRLTVV.

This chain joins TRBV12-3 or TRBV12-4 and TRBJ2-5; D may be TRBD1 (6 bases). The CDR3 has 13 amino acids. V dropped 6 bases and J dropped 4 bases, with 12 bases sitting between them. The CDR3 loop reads CASSRQQGETQYF. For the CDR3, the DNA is TGTGCCAGCAGCCGCCAACAGGGAGAGACCCAGTACTTC.

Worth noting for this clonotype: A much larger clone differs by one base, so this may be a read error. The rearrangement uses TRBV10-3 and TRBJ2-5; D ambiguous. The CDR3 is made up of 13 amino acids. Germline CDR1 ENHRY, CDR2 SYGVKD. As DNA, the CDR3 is TGTACCATCAGTAGTCTGGGCGGTGAGACCCAGTACTTC. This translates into CTISSLGGETQYF.

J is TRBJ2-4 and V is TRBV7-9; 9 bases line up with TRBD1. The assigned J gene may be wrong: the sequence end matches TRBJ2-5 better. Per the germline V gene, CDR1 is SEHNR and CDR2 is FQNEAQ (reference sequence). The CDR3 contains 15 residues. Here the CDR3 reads CASSAWTGVEETQYF. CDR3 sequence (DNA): TGTGCCAGCAGCGCCTGGACAGGGGTTGAAGAGACCCAGTACTTC.

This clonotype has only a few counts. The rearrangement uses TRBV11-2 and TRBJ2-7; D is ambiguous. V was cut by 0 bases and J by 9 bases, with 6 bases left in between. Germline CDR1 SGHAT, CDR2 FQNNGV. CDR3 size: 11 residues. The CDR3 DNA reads TGTGCCAGCAGCTTAGAGCACCTGCAGTACTTC. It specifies CASSLEHLQYF.

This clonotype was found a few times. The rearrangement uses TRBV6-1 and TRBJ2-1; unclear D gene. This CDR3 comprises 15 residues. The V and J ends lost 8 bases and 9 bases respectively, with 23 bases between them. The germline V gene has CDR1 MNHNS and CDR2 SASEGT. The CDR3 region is CASGQVVSLLGEQFF. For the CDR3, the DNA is TGTGCCAGCGGGCAGGTGGTTTCCCTATTGGGTGAGCAGTTCTTC.

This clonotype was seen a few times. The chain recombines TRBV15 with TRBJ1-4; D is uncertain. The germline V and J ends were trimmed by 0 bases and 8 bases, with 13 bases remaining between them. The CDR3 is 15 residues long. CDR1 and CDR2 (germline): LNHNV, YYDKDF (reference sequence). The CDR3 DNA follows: TGTGCCACCAGCAGAGATGGCTTGGGCAACGAAAAACTGTTTTTT. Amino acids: CATSRDGLGNEKLFF.